The 9 T cell receptor beta chains below all came from one sample that was sequenced in a study of T cell repertoires in cytomegalovirus infection. These receptors lack a known antigen. TCRdb independently ran MiXCR on the reads; one entry per CDR3 protein. The data show a few hundred thousand distinct CDR3 sequences, with 20% to 30% seen just once and more than 10% held by the top ten. Sample: cultured PBMCs, taken from culture after CMV antigen stimulation. The receptors were sampled from a human donor in good health (CMV status not recorded). Some clones in this sample may be carry-over from other donors' samples.

The chain couples TRBV12-3 or TRBV12-4 to TRBJ1-5, with D possibly being TRBD1 (5 bases). Trimming left V 2 bases short and J 7 bases short, with 18 bases between. CDR3 length: 16 amino acids. The CDR3 here is CASSLTRQTVEQPQHF. The DNA for the CDR3 is TGTGCCAGCAGTTTAACGAGACAGACGGTAGAACAGCCCCAGCATTTT.

The chain employs TRBV9 and TRBJ1-2; possible D gene TRBD1, 5 bases. Germline lookup yields CDR1 SGDLS and CDR2 YYNGEE. The CDR3 extends over 12 amino acids. Trimming stripped 5 bases from V and 7 bases from J, with 12 bases between. The CDR3 coding sequence is TGTGCCAGCAGTACGGGAGACAGTGGCTACACCTTC. This translates into CASSTGDSGYTF.

This clonotype showed up many times. The V call is TRBV7-3, the J call TRBJ2-1; 7 bases line up with TRBD2. Germline V CDR1 and CDR2: SGHTA, FQGTGA. The CDR3 length is 18 residues. V shed 0 bases, J shed 0 bases, and the junction held 8 bases outside the gene matches. CDR3 sequence: CASSLTGIAGPSYNEQFF. The DNA for the CDR3 is TGTGCCAGCAGCTTAACGGGGATAGCGGGTCCCTCCTACAATGAGCAGTTCTTC.

This clonotype has a count of ten or more. This chain connects TRBV7-2 to TRBJ2-1, with D perhaps assigned TRBD1 or TRBD2 (6 bases each). The ends were cut back, 9 bases at V and 9 bases at J, with 21 bases in the middle. Per the germline V gene, CDR1 is SGHTA and CDR2 is FQGNSA. The CDR3 is made up of 14 amino acids. CDR3 nucleotide sequence: TGTGCCAGAGCTGGGGGGCCAGGGCGGGTTGAGCAGTTCTTC. Translating gives CARAGGPGRVEQFF.

This clonotype was detected a few times. This chain joins TRBV7-4 and TRBJ2-7, with D perhaps matching TRBD1 (6 bases). CDR1 is SGHVT, CDR2 SQSDAQ, per germline. CDR3 length: 15 residues. The V end was cut by 7 bases, the J end by 5 bases, with 21 bases between. The CDR3, as DNA: TGTGCCAGCACCCCGACAGGTGGATATTATGACGAGCAGTACGTC. Translating it yields CASTPTGGYYDEQYV.

CDR3 coding DNA: TGTGCCAGCAGTCCCGGACAGTGGCTGAATGAAAAACTGTTTTTT. Translation gives CASSPGQWLNEKLFF. J is TRBJ1-4 and V is TRBV28, with D possibly being TRBD1 (6 bases). There are 15 residues in the CDR3. CDR1 is MDHEN, CDR2 SYDVKM, per germline. Trimming pared 5 bases from V and 5 bases from J, leaving 15 bases between.

This clonotype was counted a few times. The chain carries TRBV7-9 and TRBJ1-4, with a possible D match to TRBD1 (5 bases). Trimming cost V 5 bases and J 5 bases, with 9 bases left between them. The germline CDR1 and CDR2 sequences are SEHNR and FQNEAQ (reference sequence). The CDR3 sequence is 13 residues long. In nucleotides, the CDR3 is TGTGCCAGCAGCCCCGGGGGGAATGAAAAACTGTTTTTT. This encodes CASSPGGNEKLFF.

The J gene is TRBJ1-1, the V gene TRBV20-1; 7 bases agree with TRBD1. Germline CDR1 reads DFQATT; CDR2 reads SNEGSKA (reference sequence). This CDR3 contains 15 residues. Trimming at V came to 0 bases and at J to 3 bases, leaving 7 bases not matched to a gene. The CDR3 sequence is CSARDPGRGDTEAFF. The CDR3 DNA sequence: TGCAGTGCTAGAGATCCCGGCAGGGGGGACACTGAAGCTTTCTTT.

V gene TRBV19 combines with J gene TRBJ2-6, with unresolved D. V dropped 3 bases and J dropped 0 bases, with 3 bases sitting between them. CDR1 is LNHDA and CDR2 is SQIVND in the germline V gene (reference sequence). The CDR3 extends over 14 amino acids. The CDR3 loop reads CASSMSSGANVLTF. For the CDR3, the DNA is TGTGCCAGTAGTATGAGCTCTGGGGCCAACGTCCTGACTTTC.